These 20 T cell receptor beta chains share one sample of origin, sequenced in a study of T cells in Graves' hyperthyroidism and ophthalmopathy. There were TCR beta CDR3 regions amplified from RNA transcripts. The HTBI primer set served for first-round RT-PCR of the TCR CDR3. Each CDR3 protein is one row after TCRdb ran MiXCR on the multiplex PCR reads. The table lists more than 500,000 distinct CDR3 sequences, about 17% of them singletons. Input material: blood. The source of these receptors is a woman aged 25 to 39 with Graves' hyperthyroidism.

The J gene is TRBJ2-5, the V gene TRBV10-1; D is ambiguous. The CDR3 extends over 13 amino acids. The germline V gene has CDR1 WNHNN and CDR2 SYGVQD (reference sequence). The germline V and J ends were trimmed by 6 bases and 3 bases, with 11 bases remaining between them. The CDR3 nucleotides read TGCGCCAGCAGCTCCAGTGAGGAAGAGACCCAGTACTTC. Protein sequence: CASSSSEEETQYF.

The genes are TRBV18 and TRBJ2-7, with a possible D match to TRBD2 (5 bases). The CDR3 extends over 15 amino acids. Germline CDR1 reads KGHSH; CDR2 reads LQKENI. V gave up 2 bases and J gave up 3 bases, with 14 bases separating them. CDR3 sequence reads: CASSPGVGSYYEQYF. The CDR3 DNA reads as TGTGCCAGCTCACCAGGCGTGGGGAGCTACTACGAGCAGTACTTC.

A word on this clonotype: This CDR3 fails to terminate in the conserved phenylalanine or tryptophan, so it likely reflects a read error. The chain employs TRBV7-7 and TRBJ2-5, with TRBD1 identical over 8 bases. There are 13 residues in the CDR3. The germline gives CDR1 SSHAT, CDR2 FNYEAQ (reference sequence). CDR3 residues: CASSLGQGETQYL. The DNA for the CDR3 is TGTGCTAGCAGTCTCGGACAGGGAGAGACCCAGTACCTC.

The V gene is TRBV29-1, the J gene TRBJ2-1; 8 nucleotides agree with TRBD2. Losses at the gene ends were 7 bases for V and 3 bases for J; bases not matched to a gene: 8. The V gene's germline CDR1 is SQVTM and CDR2 ANQGSEA. The CDR3 spans 14 residues. This chain's CDR3 is CSAGGDVGYNEQFF. CDR3 in DNA: TGCAGCGCCGGGGGGGACGTGGGCTACAATGAGCAGTTCTTC.

This clonotype was seen many times. The chain links TRBV27 to TRBJ1-5, with 7 bases that match TRBD1. This CDR3 is 15 amino acids long. J gave up 1 base and V 4 bases, and 4 bases lay outside the gene matches. Germline V gene lookup returns CDR1 MNHEY and CDR2 SMNVEV (reference sequence). CDR3 nucleotide sequence: TGTGCCAGCAGTTCCCCCAGGGGGAGCAATCAGCCCCAGCATTTT. It yields the protein CASSSPRGSNQPQHF.

This clonotype was seen a handful of times. V and J are TRBV4-1 and TRBJ1-5; D might be TRBD1 (5 bases). The CDR3 is made up of 16 amino acids. The germline CDR1 and CDR2 sequences are MGHRA and YSYEKL. The V gene lost 2 bases and the J gene lost 5 bases, with 16 bases spanning the gap. Here the CDR3 reads CASSQYEQGRDQPQHF. DNA of the CDR3: TGCGCCAGCAGCCAATACGAGCAGGGCCGGGATCAGCCCCAGCATTTT.

This chain's CDR3 is CSARDSLVILHSPLHF. CDR3 nucleotides: TGCAGTGCTAGAGATTCGCTGGTAATCTTGCATTCACCCCTCCACTTT. The V call is TRBV20-1, the J call TRBJ1-6; D unclear. The germline CDR1 and CDR2 sequences are DFQATT and SNEGSKA (reference sequence). Trimming took 0 bases from V and 8 from J, leaving 17 bases between them. The CDR3 has 16 amino acids.

This sequence joins TRBV9 and TRBJ2-3; 9 nucleotides align to TRBD1. This CDR3 comprises 17 residues. The V and J ends lost 0 bases and 5 bases, in that order; junction bases with no gene match: 10. Germline CDR1 and CDR2: SGDLS and YYNGEE. CDR3 DNA: TGTGCCAGCAGCGTAGCTGCACAGGGGGCGAGGGAAGATACGCAGTATTTT. Translated: CASSVAAQGAREDTQYF.

This clonotype was detected ten times or more. V and J are TRBV6-2 or TRBV6-3 and TRBJ2-5; 15 bases match TRBD2. V lost 7 bases, J lost 5 bases, and 8 bases stayed unmatched. CDR1 and CDR2 from the germline V gene are MNHEY and SVGEGT. The CDR3 loop spans 16 amino acids. The CDR3 is CASTKLGLAGGETQYF. The CDR3 nucleotides read TGTGCCAGCACAAAACTGGGACTAGCGGGAGGCGAGACCCAGTACTTC.

CDR3 loop: CASSEETGSFQYF. DNA for the CDR3: TGTGCCAGCAGTGAGGAGACAGGGTCTTTTCAGTACTTC. This chain links TRBV6-6 with TRBJ2-5; 7 positions match TRBD1. From germline, CDR1 is MNHNY and CDR2 SVGAGI (reference sequence). The CDR3 runs 13 residues. The V and J ends lost 5 bases and 11 bases, in that order; junction bases with no gene match: 11.

This clonotype has at least ten counts. The gene calls are TRBV20-1 and TRBJ1-5; D is uncertain. Per the germline V gene, CDR1 is DFQATT and CDR2 is SNEGSKA (reference sequence). The CDR3 loop spans 15 amino acids. V dropped 3 bases and J dropped 0 bases, with 12 bases sitting between them. CDR3 protein: CSASSVRHSNQPQHF. CDR3 bases: TGCAGTGCTAGCTCGGTAAGGCATAGCAATCAGCCCCAGCATTTT.

This clonotype was found many times. The chain carries TRBV28 and TRBJ2-1; D ambiguous. Trimming left V 10 bases short and J 3 bases short, with 13 bases between. Per the germline V gene, CDR1 is MDHEN and CDR2 is SYDVKM. This CDR3 has 13 residues. This CDR3 reads CAITNLIYNEQFF. The CDR3 coding sequence is TGTGCCATAACAAACTTGATCTACAATGAGCAGTTCTTC.

The table lists this clonotype with a few counts. This chain joins TRBV20-1 and TRBJ2-3; TRBD2 is a possible D gene (6 bases). The CDR3 loop spans 14 amino acids. Germline CDR1 DFQATT, CDR2 SNEGSKA (reference sequence). Trimming stripped 1 base from V and 4 bases from J, with 12 bases between. CDR3 amino acids: CSARAGAVPDTQYF. Here the CDR3 DNA reads TGCAGTGCTAGAGCGGGAGCGGTTCCAGATACGCAGTATTTT.

This clonotype was counted many times. The chain combines TRBV11-2 with TRBJ2-7, with TRBD2 matching 13 bases. The CDR3 runs 21 residues. Germline V gene sequence: CDR1 SGHAT, CDR2 FQNNGV. J was trimmed by 5 bases and V by 2 bases; bases with no gene match: 21. The CDR3 coding sequence is TGTGCCAGCAGCTTACCTACTTGGGGACTAGCGGGGAGGGACGAAGAGGACGAGCAGTACTTC. It encodes CASSLPTWGLAGRDEEDEQYF.

To note about this clonotype: A much larger clone differs by one base, so this may be a read error. The chain recombines TRBV7-2 with TRBJ1-1; D possibly corresponds to TRBD1 (5 bases). CDR3 length equals 17 residues. The V gene's germline CDR1 is SGHTA and CDR2 FQGNSA. The CDR3 DNA is TGTGTCAGCAGCTTAGCCGCCTTTGGACATCCGAACACTGAAGCTTTCTTT. Translated, it gives CVSSLAAFGHPNTEAFF.

The rearrangement links TRBV7-2 to TRBJ2-3; 11 bases fit TRBD2. From germline, CDR1 is SGHTA and CDR2 FQGNSA. With V trimmed by 6 bases and J by 11 bases, 13 bases remained unmatched. The CDR3 contains 15 residues. CDR3 in amino acids: CASRPGLAVPGGQYF. The CDR3 region has the DNA TGTGCCAGCAGGCCGGGACTAGCGGTGCCGGGGGGGCAGTATTTT.

The J gene is TRBJ2-7, the V gene TRBV7-9; D is undetermined. V was shortened by 4 bases and J by 1 base, with 8 bases between the two germline ends. The CDR3 totals 13 residues. Germline V gene data show CDR1 as SEHNR and CDR2 as FQNEAQ (reference sequence). The CDR3 loop is CASSSFVSYEQYF. DNA for the CDR3: TGTGCCAGCAGCTCCTTTGTGTCCTACGAGCAGTACTTC.

This clonotype was seen ten or more times. V and J are TRBV3-1 and TRBJ2-3, with 7 bases aligning to TRBD2. Trimming took 3 bases from V and 3 from J; bases not matched to a gene: 6. The CDR3 runs 15 residues. Germline CDR1 LGHDT, CDR2 YNNKEL (reference sequence). The CDR3 bases are TGTGCCAGCAGCCACGGGCGGGAGACGACAGATACGCAGTATTTT. This gives the protein CASSHGRETTDTQYF.

This clonotype was recorded at least ten times. The chain uses TRBV7-3 and TRBJ2-7; D unclear. The CDR3 runs to 13 residues. Germline V gives CDR1 SGHTA, CDR2 FQGTGA. V was clipped by 5 bases and J by 8 bases, with 16 bases between them. This CDR3 is CASSPGLGFKQYF. The CDR3 region has the DNA TGTGCCAGCAGCCCCGGTCTAGGATTCAAGCAGTACTTC.

This clonotype was recorded at least ten times. The V call is TRBV2, the J call TRBJ1-6; D ambiguous. The CDR3 runs 16 residues. Trimming pared 6 bases from V and 0 bases from J, leaving 12 bases between. Germline values: CDR1 SNHLY, CDR2 FYNNEI. In nucleotides, the CDR3 is TGTGCCAGCAGCCTTGGTGGCAGCTCCTATAATTCACCCCTCCACTTT. Translation: CASSLGGSSYNSPLHF.